This T cell receptor (beta chain) is drawn from a study of OX40 agonist ivuxolimab in advanced cancers. Study summary: Averaging approximately 60 years in age, with a range of roughly 20 to 80, the cohort was 65% to 90% male.

The protocol was immunoSEQ multiplex PCR, while the TCRdb copy is restricted to in-frame clones and leaves out a portion. The table records under 65,000 clones, about nine tenths of them present only once. Worth noting for this clone: The antigen is undetermined.

Study conclusions and caveats: At 0.1 to 3.0 mg/kg, CD4+ and CD8+ blood T cells expanded clonally by week 6.

The germline gives CDR1 SGHTA, CDR2 FQGNSA. Trimming took off 0 bases at V and 5 bases at J, with 13 bases between the two ends. The CDR3 loop spans 15 amino acids. This TCR derives from an adult with an advanced solid tumor such as melanoma, head and neck, liver or kidney cancer. The sample in question was CD4+ or CD8+ T cells sorted from blood, obtained in a trial of the OX40 agonist ivuxolimab. The V and J genes are TRBV7-2 and TRBJ2-5, with D perhaps TRBD1 or TRBD2 (5 bases each). The CDR3 reads CASSLAQGVVETQYF. CDR3 coding DNA: TGTGCCAGCAGCTTAGCGCAGGGAGTGGTTGAGACCCAGTACTTC. Full variable domain (rest looked up from reference TRBV7-2 and TRBJ2-5): GAGVSQSPSNKVTEKGKDVELRCDPISGHTALYWYRQSLGQGLEFLIYFQGNSAPDKSGLPSDRFSAERTGGSVSTLTIQRTQQEDSAVYLCASSLAQGVVETQYFGPGTRLLVL.